These T cell receptor beta chains were read from a single sample in a study of blood T cell repertoires in COVID-19. TCRdb keeps only in-frame clones here, not all; method: immunoSEQ multiplex PCR. The sample lists over 85,000 clones, around 90% seen once, with under 2.5% in the top ten. Sequenced material: peripheral blood. Receptor source: a middle-aged man with active COVID-19. Each CDR3 is given with its conserved first and last residue. D genes are given only for firm matches. Clone size is shown for a subset of rows, as once, few, many or a class of expanded clone.

j_call v_call d_call clone_size cdr3_nt cdr3_aa
TRBJ2-7 TRBV19 NA NA TGTGCCAGTAGTATAGGTGTAGGGGCGCGATACGAGCAGTACTTC CASSIGVGARYEQYF
TRBJ2-6 TRBV24-1 TRBD1 once TGTGCCACCAGTGATCGACAGGGAGAGGGCTCTGGGGCCAACGTCCTGACTTTC CATSDRQGEGSGANVLTF
TRBJ1-5 TRBV19 TRBD1 NA TGTGCCAGTCAACAGGGGGCGCGCAATCAGCCCCAGCATTTT CASQQGARNQPQHF
TRBJ2-7 TRBV5-1 TRBD2 NA TGCGCCAGCAGCCGCGGGACTAGCGGGGGTTACGAGCAGTACTTC CASSRGTSGGYEQYF
TRBJ2-3 TRBV9 TRBD2 few TGTGCCAGCAGCGTAGCTGCGGGGGGGCGAGATACGCAGTATTTT CASSVAAGGRDTQYF
TRBJ2-3 TRBV24-1 NA NA TGTGCCACCAGTGATTTAACTCAGGGGGATACGCAGTATTTT CATSDLTQGDTQYF
TRBJ2-5 TRBV11-2 NA NA TGTGCCAGCAGCTTAGCGGCGGAAGAGACCCAGTACTTC CASSLAAEETQYF
TRBJ2-7 TRBV7-2 TRBD2 NA TGTGCCAGCAGCTTATCTAGCGGGGGCCCCTACGAGCAGTACTTC CASSLSSGGPYEQYF
TRBJ1-2 TRBV6-1 NA NA TGTGCCAGCAGTGAAGCGCTTCTATCCTATGGCTACACCTTC CASSEALLSYGYTF
TRBJ1-5 TRBV6-5 TRBD1 NA TGTGCCAGCAGCGGGACAGGTCCAAGCAATCAGCCCCAGCATTTT CASSGTGPSNQPQHF
TRBJ1-1 TRBV5-1 TRBD1 once TGCGCCAGCAGCTCCATGACAGGGGCTAGTGAAGCTTTCTTT CASSSMTGASEAFF
TRBJ2-7 TRBV28 NA NA TGTGCCAGCAGTTTGCCCGCTCCAACAACGGGACTTCCCTACGAGCAGTACTTC CASSLPAPTTGLPYEQYF
TRBJ1-1 TRBV6-5 NA NA TGTGCCAGCAGTTACTCAGCCAACCTGAACACTGAAGCTTTCTTT CASSYSANLNTEAFF
TRBJ1-1 TRBV4-2 NA NA TGTGCCAGCAGCCAAGACGGGGGGACTGAAGCTTTCTTT CASSQDGGTEAFF